A single sample gave rise to the 25 T cell receptor beta chains below, sequenced in a study of T cell responses to AZD1222 COVID-19 vaccine. Produced via immunoSEQ multiplex PCR; TCRdb's table is partial and in-frame only. The repertoire holds approximately 140,000 clones, 70% to 90% seen once, with 5.1% in the top ten. The sample in question was peripheral blood, obtained on day 0 of AZD1222 vaccination. These receptors originate from an adult in good health.

This clone was counted only a few times. J is TRBJ1-1 and V is TRBV10-3; maybe TRBD1 (5 bases). Germline CDR1 and CDR2: ENHRY and SYGVKD. This CDR3 has 12 amino acids. With 5 bases removed from V and 10 bases from J, the gap between germline ends came to 14 bases. The CDR3, as DNA: TGTGCCATCAGTTCAGGGTACCTGGGAGCTTTCTTT. This gives the protein CAISSGYLGAFF.

This clone appeared a single time. This sequence joins TRBV28 and TRBJ1-2; unclear D gene. This CDR3 region has 15 residues. The V end was cut by 5 bases, the J end by 4 bases, with 17 bases between. Germline V lookup: CDR1 MDHEN, CDR2 SYDVKM. This CDR3 reads CASSDTTQRIYGYTF. CDR3 coding DNA: TGTGCCAGCAGTGACACTACCCAAAGGATCTATGGCTACACCTTC.

The rearrangement links TRBV6-2 or TRBV6-3 to TRBJ2-2, with D possibly matching TRBD2 (6 bases). This CDR3 comprises 16 residues. V was shortened by 2 bases and J by 5 bases, with 15 bases between the two germline ends. Germline loops: CDR1 MNHEY, CDR2 SVGEGT. As DNA, the CDR3 is TGTGCCAGCAGTTACAGTCAGCGGGCCCCGACCGGGGAGCTGTTTTTT. Its protein is CASSYSQRAPTGELFF.

This chain links TRBV7-8 with TRBJ1-2, with D unclear. This CDR3 comprises 12 residues. V was cut by 5 bases and J by 1 base, with 5 bases left in between. Germline-derived CDR1 and CDR2 are SGHVS and FQNEAQ. The CDR3 protein is CASSQINYGYTF. The CDR3 bases are TGTGCCAGCAGCCAAATTAACTATGGCTACACCTTC.

The CDR3 spells CASSQIFGQGGEQYF. For the CDR3, the DNA is TGCGCCAGCAGTCAAATATTTGGACAGGGAGGGGAGCAGTACTTC. The genes are TRBV23-1 and TRBJ2-7; D is perhaps TRBD1 (8 bases). TRBV23-1 is an ORF for which the function is uncertain. The CDR3 is 15 amino acids. Trimming took off 2 bases at V and 7 bases at J, with 18 bases between the two ends.

The chain carries TRBV19 and TRBJ2-7; 8 bases line up with TRBD2. The CDR3 runs 15 residues. Germline V gene lookup returns CDR1 LNHDA and CDR2 SQIVND (reference sequence). Trimming cost V 3 bases and J 6 bases; bases outside gene matches: 10. This CDR3 reads CASSISGGPSFEQYF. The CDR3 bases are TGTGCCAGTAGTATCTCGGGAGGGCCGTCTTTCGAGCAGTACTTC.

The J gene is TRBJ2-1, the V gene TRBV28; 9 positions match TRBD1. The V gene's germline CDR1 is MDHEN and CDR2 SYDVKM. V dropped 1 base and J dropped 7; count of bases not matched to a gene: 5. CDR3 length equals 15 residues. The CDR3 bases are TGTGCCAGCAGTTTATTACAGGGGGCAGGGAATGAGCAGTTCTTC. It codes for CASSLLQGAGNEQFF.

CDR3 DNA: TGCGCCAGCAGCTCCCCTTCAGCCGGGACAGGGAACTACAATGAGCAGTTCTTC. Its translation: CASSSPSAGTGNYNEQFF. This sequence joins TRBV5-1 and TRBJ2-1, with TRBD1 identical over 9 bases. CDR1 and CDR2 (germline): SGHRS, YFSETQ. V was pared by 3 bases and J by 3 bases, with 13 bases of the junction left unmatched. This CDR3 region has 18 residues.

The chain is built from TRBV12-3 or TRBV12-4 and TRBJ1-3; D call uncertain. V was shortened by 3 bases and J by 4 bases, with 4 bases between the two germline ends. The CDR3 contains 12 residues. This CDR3 reads CASSFGGNTIYF. CDR3 coding DNA: TGTGCCAGCAGTTTCGGGGGAAACACCATATATTTT.

The rearrangement uses TRBV7-3 and TRBJ2-2; possibly TRBD2 for D (5 bases). Trimming pared 5 bases from V and 2 bases from J, leaving 21 bases between. There are 18 residues in the CDR3. Germline-derived CDR1 and CDR2 are SGHTA and FQGTGA. The CDR3 bases are TGTGCCAGCAGCCCAAGGCCGGTGAGCGGCGGCAACACCGGGGAGCTGTTTTTT. This codes for CASSPRPVSGGNTGELFF.

The chain recombines TRBV30 with TRBJ1-5, with D hard to call. V was pared by 3 bases and J by 1 base, with 16 bases between. CDR3 length: 16 residues. Germline V gene data show CDR1 as GTSNPN and CDR2 as SVGIG (reference sequence). In DNA form, the CDR3 reads TGTGCCTGGAGCGCACTATCCGCCCCGAGCAATCAGCCCCAGCATTTT. Its translation is CAWSALSAPSNQPQHF.

The chain uses TRBV19 and TRBJ2-2; D is tentatively TRBD1 or TRBD2 (7 bases each). Trimming left V 5 bases short and J 9 bases short, with 16 bases between. The CDR3 consists of 14 residues. Germline values: CDR1 LNHDA, CDR2 SQIVND (reference sequence). CDR3 DNA: TGTGCCAGTAGTCAATTCAGGGGGGGCCGGGAGCTGTTTTTT. It specifies CASSQFRGGRELFF.

This chain links TRBV2 with TRBJ2-1; 7 bases line up with TRBD1. Germline V lookup: CDR1 SNHLY, CDR2 FYNNEI. This CDR3 is 13 amino acids long. The V segment lost 6 bases and the J segment 4 bases; nucleotides outside the gene matches: 3. The CDR3 coding sequence is TGTGCCAGCAGGCCGACAGGGTACAATGAGCAGTTCTTC. Translated, it gives CASRPTGYNEQFF.

The chain has TRBV28 and TRBJ1-5; tentative D call: TRBD1 (5 bases). V lost 6 bases, J lost 6 bases, and 30 bases lay in between. The CDR3 is 19 residues long. Germline V gives CDR1 MDHEN, CDR2 SYDVKM. In DNA, the CDR3 is TGTGCCAGCAGCCCCAGGCCCCTGGGGCAGCCCGACGAGGGTCAGCCCCAGCATTTT. This codes for CASSPRPLGQPDEGQPQHF.

The chain combines TRBV18 with TRBJ2-7; D is possibly TRBD1 or TRBD2 (5 bases each). There are 15 residues in the CDR3. Germline lookup yields CDR1 KGHSH and CDR2 LQKENI. V was cut by 3 bases and J by 3 bases, with 15 bases left in between. CDR3 nucleotides: TGTGCCAGCTCACCGCCGGACAAAGGAGGCTACGAGCAGTACTTC. Residues: CASSPPDKGGYEQYF.

This chain joins TRBV2 and TRBJ2-5, with 8 bases fitting TRBD1. This CDR3 is built from 15 residues. CDR1 is SNHLY and CDR2 is FYNNEI in the germline V gene. V was pared by 8 bases and J by 2 bases, with 10 bases of the junction left unmatched. This CDR3 reads CASGTRGRRQETQYF. The CDR3 DNA sequence: TGTGCCAGCGGAACCAGGGGGCGACGGCAAGAGACCCAGTACTTC. The whole variable domain, remainder taken from reference TRBV2 and TRBJ2-5, is EPEVTQTPSHQVTQMGQEVILRCVPISNHLYFYWYRQILGQKVEFLVSFYNNEISEKSEIFDDQFSVERPDGSNFTLKIRSTKLEDSAMYFCASGTRGRRQETQYFGPGTRLLVL.

The rearrangement links TRBV24-1 to TRBJ2-1; tentatively, D is TRBD2 (5 bases). The V end was cut by 5 bases, the J end by 6 bases, with 13 bases between. Per germline, CDR1 KGHDR and CDR2 SFDVKD. CDR3 length: 14 residues. CDR3 in DNA: TGTGCCACCAGTGGAGGGAGTTACATCAATGAGCAGTTCTTC. Amino acids: CATSGGSYINEQFF.

The chain combines TRBV4-3 with TRBJ1-2; D not certain. From germline, CDR1 is LGHNA and CDR2 YSLEER. Trimming shortened V by 3 bases and J by 5 bases, and 16 bases separated the two germline ends. CDR3 size: 15 residues. The CDR3 loop is CASSHVRSTDYGYTF. The DNA of the CDR3 is TGCGCCAGCAGCCACGTCAGGAGTACGGATTATGGCTACACCTTC.

The chain uses TRBV7-9 and TRBJ1-1; the D gene is possibly TRBD1 (5 bases). V lost 3 bases, J lost 7 bases, and 9 bases lay in between. Germline-derived CDR1 and CDR2 are SEHNR and FQNEAQ (reference sequence). The CDR3 loop spans 12 amino acids. DNA for the CDR3: TGTGCCAGCAGCTTTTGGGGGGGTGAAGCTTTCTTT. Protein sequence: CASSFWGGEAFF.

The chain employs TRBV9 and TRBJ1-3; no firm D call. The V gene lost 2 bases and the J gene lost 4 bases, with 10 bases spanning the gap. Germline assignment: CDR1 SGDLS and CDR2 YYNGEE. The CDR3 length is 14 residues. Written as DNA, the CDR3 is TGTGCCAGCAGCGTCTCAGGATCCGGAAACACCATATATTTT. It yields the protein CASSVSGSGNTIYF.

V usage is TRBV29-1 and J usage is TRBJ1-2; 7 bases line up with TRBD1. This CDR3 comprises 13 residues. Germline-derived CDR1 and CDR2 are SQVTM and ANQGSEA. Trimming removed 7 bases from V and 7 bases from J; junction bases left unmatched: 12. CDR3 in amino acids: CSGAEGARGGYTF. DNA for the CDR3: TGCAGCGGTGCCGAGGGGGCCCGAGGTGGCTACACCTTC. Using reference TRBV29-1 and TRBJ1-2 for the parts outside the CDR3, the full variable domain is SAVISQKPSRDICQRGTSLTIQCQVDSQVTMMFWYRQQPGQSLTLIATANQGSEATYESGFVIDKFPISRPNLTFSTLTVSNMSPEDSSIYLCSGAEGARGGYTFGSGTRLTVV.

The V and J genes are TRBV9 and TRBJ1-1; D gene unclear. The V end lost 4 bases, the J end lost 6 bases, and 16 bases lay between the germline ends. In germline, CDR1 is SGDLS, CDR2 YYNGEE. The CDR3 extends over 14 amino acids. The CDR3 sequence: CASSMTSQSAEAFF. DNA for the CDR3: TGTGCCAGCAGCATGACGTCCCAAAGTGCTGAAGCTTTCTTT.

This sequence joins TRBV5-1 and TRBJ1-1; maybe TRBD1 (5 bases). The CDR3 totals 16 residues. V shed 3 bases and J shed 6 bases, with 21 bases lying between them. Per germline, CDR1 SGHRS and CDR2 YFSETQ. CDR3 protein: CASSYDGAPGLAEAFF. DNA of the CDR3: TGCGCCAGCAGCTACGACGGGGCGCCTGGTTTGGCTGAAGCTTTCTTT.

V is TRBV7-3 and J is TRBJ2-5; D may be TRBD1 or TRBD2 (5 bases each). Germline V gene sequence: CDR1 SGHTA, CDR2 FQGTGA. The CDR3 is 13 amino acids. The germline V and J ends were trimmed by 5 bases and 1 base, with 8 bases remaining between them. The CDR3 reads CASSPGPQETQYF. Written as DNA, the CDR3 is TGTGCCAGCAGCCCGGGACCCCAAGAGACCCAGTACTTC.

This clone was seen a few times. This rearrangement joins TRBV19 to TRBJ1-2, with TRBD1 matching over 8 bases. CDR1 is LNHDA, CDR2 SQIVND, per germline (reference sequence). V gave up 3 bases and J gave up 2 bases; unmatched junction bases: 11. The length of the CDR3 is 17 residues. The CDR3 loop reads CASSMIRGRDGNYGYTF. Written as DNA, the CDR3 is TGTGCCAGTAGTATGATCAGGGGGCGTGATGGGAACTATGGCTACACCTTC. The full variable domain, its missing parts supplied by reference TRBV19 and TRBJ1-2, is DGGITQSPKYLFRKEGQNVTLSCEQNLNHDAMYWYRQDPGQGLRLIYYSQIVNDFQKGDIAEGYSVSREKKESFPLTVTSAQKNPTAFYLCASSMIRGRDGNYGYTFGSGTRLTVV.